This T cell receptor (beta chain) was found in a study of human T cells and chemical hapten exposure. Concerning this clonotype: Its cognate antigen is unknown.

The study, taken as a whole, reports: Counts of expanded TCRs at PT1 were positively correlated with patch test score.

Specified time point: patch test 1, 2 weeks after DPC sensitization. The treatment was: therapeutic diphenylcyclopropenone sensitization with weekly scalp DPC. One entry per CDR3 protein results from TCRdb running MiXCR on the RACE reads. The sample comprises some 94,000 distinct CDR3 sequences, under 15% of which are singletons, and roughly 2.1% rests with the top ten. This clonotype was obtained from a woman in her forties with alopecia areata. Some clones in this sample may be carry-over from other donors' samples. The sequenced sample was whole blood, obtained in connection with sensitization to the hapten diphenylcyclopropenone (DPC).

The CDR3 DNA follows: TGTGCCAGCTCACCACCAGGTGCTGAGCAGTTCTTC. Its translation is CASSPPGAEQFF. The chain joins TRBV18 to TRBJ2-1; D uncertain. CDR3 size: 12 residues. Germline V lookup: CDR1 KGHSH, CDR2 LQKENI. V lost 0 bases, J lost 9 bases, and 6 bases lay in between.